One sample yielded the 2 T cell receptor beta chains listed below, sequenced in a study of CD8 T cells in ankylosing spondylitis. TCRdb re-called the 5' RACE reads through MiXCR, storing one row per CDR3 protein. This sample has approximately 240,000 distinct CDR3 sequences, with more than 9% found just once. The material sequenced was blood, either unsorted or a sorted T cell fraction (not recorded which). The receptors derive from a male donor with ankylosing spondylitis or in good health (not recorded which).

In its sample, this clonotype was seen many times. The chain carries TRBV5-1 and TRBJ2-7, with 8 bases that match TRBD2. V was clipped by 0 bases and J by 7 bases; unmatched bases: 6. This CDR3 spans 14 amino acids. The germline gives CDR1 SGHRS, CDR2 YFSETQ. The CDR3 nucleotides are TGCGCCAGCAGCTTGGAGGGAGCGGGGGTTGAGCAGTACTTC. Encoded protein: CASSLEGAGVEQYF.

The sample holds a few counts of this clonotype. This chain connects TRBV20-1 to TRBJ1-5, with D possibly TRBD1 on 5 matching bases. Deletions cut 0 bases from V and 3 bases from J, with 9 bases between. The CDR3 covers 14 residues. Germline V CDR1 and CDR2: DFQATT, SNEGSKA (reference sequence). The CDR3 here is CSARDGGVNQPQHF. Here the CDR3 DNA reads TGCAGTGCTAGAGATGGGGGGGTCAATCAGCCCCAGCATTTT.